These 31 T cell receptor beta chains share one sample of origin, sequenced in a study of cytomegalovirus exposure and HLA in healthy donors. The PCR was carried out with 60 Vbeta primers and 13 Jbeta primers. This table comes from immunoSEQ multiplex PCR, and its TCRdb copy is limited to in-frame clones, with some not included. The repertoire includes 200,000 to 300,000 clones, approximately 78% of them detected once, and approximately 0.47% sits in the top ten. The sample was PBMCs. The source of these receptors is a boy younger than 18 in good health and CMV-seronegative.

This clone was seen only a few times. The chain links TRBV5-6 to TRBJ2-7; tentative D call: TRBD1 (5 bases). The CDR3 totals 12 residues. Germline CDR1 reads SGHDT; CDR2 reads YYEEEE. Trimming took off 7 bases at V and 2 bases at J, with 10 bases between the two ends. The DNA for the CDR3 is TGTGCCAGCGCCGACAGTACCTACGAGCAGTACTTC. The encoded protein is CASADSTYEQYF.

The rearrangement uses TRBV30 and TRBJ1-1; D remains ambiguous. V gave up 1 base and J gave up 10 bases, with 10 bases separating them. Germline V gene sequence: CDR1 GTSNPN, CDR2 SVGIG (reference sequence). The length of the CDR3 is 11 residues. The DNA of the CDR3 is TGTGCCTGGAGTGCTGACCGGGGAGCTTTCTTT. Its protein product is CAWSADRGAFF.

V usage is TRBV6-5 and J usage is TRBJ1-5; 7 nucleotides line up with TRBD1. Trimming at V came to 5 bases and at J to 11 bases, leaving 12 bases not matched to a gene. The germline gives CDR1 MNHEY, CDR2 SVGAGI. The CDR3 totals 14 residues. The CDR3 spells CASSPTQGPGAQHF. The DNA for the CDR3 is TGTGCCAGCAGTCCCACACAGGGGCCGGGAGCCCAGCATTTT.

This clone was found a few times. The gene calls are TRBV6-5 and TRBJ1-4; maybe TRBD1 (5 bases). The CDR3 contains 13 residues. Germline V CDR1 and CDR2: MNHEY, SVGAGI. V was trimmed by 7 bases and J by 3 bases, leaving 9 bases between them. CDR3 nucleotides: TGTGCCAGCAAGGGGTTGGCTAATGAAAAACTGTTTTTT. It yields the protein CASKGLANEKLFF.

This CDR3 is CASSYQREQYF. CDR3 sequence (DNA): TGTGCCAGCAGCTACCAGCGGGAGCAGTACTTC. This chain connects TRBV11-2 to TRBJ2-7; tentatively, D is TRBD2 (5 bases). Germline lookup yields CDR1 SGHAT and CDR2 FQNNGV. The CDR3 has 11 amino acids. Trimming left V 4 bases short and J 7 bases short, with 8 bases between. Variable domain in full (rest from reference TRBV11-2 and TRBJ2-7): EAGVAQSPRYKIIEKRQSVAFWCNPISGHATLYWYQQILGQGPKLLIQFQNNGVVDDSQLPKDRFSAERLKGVDSTLKIQPAKLEDSAVYLCASSYQREQYFGPGTRLTVT.

This chain joins TRBV2 and TRBJ2-5, with 7 bases fitting TRBD1. This CDR3 is built from 13 residues. J was trimmed by 8 bases and V by 6 bases; bases with no gene match: 9. Germline CDR1 reads SNHLY; CDR2 reads FYNNEI. The CDR3 DNA reads TGTGCCAGCAGACTTGGACAGGCTAGTACCCAGTACTTC. This sequence encodes CASRLGQASTQYF.

As regards this clone: A junction boundary mismatches the germline segment, possibly from a read error. The gene calls are TRBV6-5 and TRBJ1-2; 8 bases fit TRBD1. Germline V gene data show CDR1 as MNHEY and CDR2 as SVGAGI. The CDR3 sequence is 15 residues long. The CDR3 protein is CASSYDTTGVGGYPF. CDR3 bases: TGTGCCAGCAGCTATGATACGACAGGGGTTGGCGGCTACCCCTTC.

DNA of the CDR3: TGTGCCACCAGCAGCCTACAGGGGAGCGCTGAAGCTTTCTTT. It encodes CATSSLQGSAEAFF. This chain uses TRBV15 with TRBJ1-1, with 7 bases lining up with TRBD1. Germline CDR1 is LNHNV and CDR2 is YYDKDF (reference sequence). V dropped 3 bases and J dropped 6; count of bases not matched to a gene: 7. This CDR3 has 14 residues.

The gene calls are TRBV5-1 and TRBJ2-1, with D perhaps TRBD1 (7 bases). Trimming stripped 0 bases from V and 10 bases from J, with 14 bases between. The CDR3 sequence is 14 residues long. In germline, CDR1 is SGHRS, CDR2 YFSETQ. In DNA, the CDR3 is TGCGCCAGCAGCTTGGGGGGGGACAGCTTAGAGCAGTTCTTC. Translation gives CASSLGGDSLEQFF.

This chain connects TRBV4-1 to TRBJ2-1; D gene unclear. V was cut by 2 bases and J by 8 bases, with 7 bases left in between. CDR1 and CDR2 (germline): MGHRA, YSYEKL. This CDR3 comprises 12 residues. The CDR3 loop reads CASSQRVDEQFF. The CDR3 nucleotides are TGCGCCAGCAGCCAAAGAGTCGATGAGCAGTTCTTC.

V is TRBV6-5 and J is TRBJ2-7, with D perhaps matching TRBD2 (6 bases). Between the trimmed V and J ends, which lost 2 bases and 0 bases, there was a span of 14 bases. This CDR3 is built from 16 residues. From germline, CDR1 is MNHEY and CDR2 SVGAGI. For the CDR3, the DNA is TGTGCCAGCAGTTACCGGGTCGGGAGCAACTCCTACGAGCAGTACTTC. It yields the protein CASSYRVGSNSYEQYF.

The chain combines TRBV5-1 with TRBJ2-1; no reliable D call. V dropped 4 bases and J dropped 6 bases, with 11 bases sitting between them. This CDR3 has 13 residues. Germline lookup yields CDR1 SGHRS and CDR2 YFSETQ. In DNA, the CDR3 is TGCGCCAGCAGCGAACCGGGTGTCAATGAGCAGTTCTTC. Its translation is CASSEPGVNEQFF. Variable domain in full (rest from reference TRBV5-1 and TRBJ2-1): KAGVTQTPRYLIKTRGQQVTLSCSPISGHRSVSWYQQTPGQGLQFLFEYFSETQRNKGNFPGRFSGRQFSNSRSEMNVSTLELGDSALYLCASSEPGVNEQFFGPGTRLTVL.

The chain couples TRBV6-4 to TRBJ2-2; TRBD1 agrees at 8 bases. Germline V gene data show CDR1 as MRHNA and CDR2 as SNTAGT. The V gene end was trimmed by 3 bases and the J gene end by 5 bases; junction bases not matched to a gene: 11. The CDR3 length is 17 residues. CDR3 in DNA: TGTGCCAGCAGTGATGGGTCAGGGGGCGTCGATACCGGGGAGCTGTTTTTT. This gives the protein CASSDGSGGVDTGELFF.

This clone was observed a single time. Other DNA sequences in the sample encode the same CDR3. This chain connects TRBV28 to TRBJ1-2; TRBD1 agrees at 8 bases. The CDR3 is 14 residues long. V was clipped by 2 bases and J by 8 bases; unmatched bases: 7. Per germline, CDR1 MDHEN and CDR2 SYDVKM. CDR3 bases: TGTGCCAGCAGTTTACACCAGGGGGCAAGGGGCTACACCTTC. Translation: CASSLHQGARGYTF.

The V call is TRBV19, the J call TRBJ1-1; no clear D. Trimming stripped 3 bases from V and 8 bases from J, with 16 bases between. The V gene's germline CDR1 is LNHDA and CDR2 SQIVND (reference sequence). This CDR3 has 14 amino acids. The DNA of the CDR3 is TGTGCCAGTAGTATTGGTGTGGGTCGGGAGGAAGCTTTCTTT. Translating gives CASSIGVGREEAFF.

V is TRBV7-9 and J is TRBJ2-5; possibly TRBD2 for D (6 bases). V lost 5 bases to trimming and J lost 5 bases, with 15 bases between them. Per the germline V gene, CDR1 is SEHNR and CDR2 is FQNEAQ (reference sequence). The CDR3 is 14 residues long. CDR3 DNA: TGTGCCAGCAGCCCTAGCGAGAGGTGGGAGACCCAGTACTTC. This codes for CASSPSERWETQYF.

V usage is TRBV18 and J usage is TRBJ2-7, with 8 bases matching TRBD1. V shed 3 bases and J 3 bases; nucleotides not matched to a gene: 4. Germline V gene data show CDR1 as KGHSH and CDR2 as LQKENI. The CDR3 has 14 residues. CDR3 bases: TGTGCCAGCTCACCGGACAGGGTCGGCTACGAGCAGTACTTC. Protein sequence: CASSPDRVGYEQYF.

This chain uses TRBV11-3 with TRBJ2-3, with 12 bases lining up with TRBD2. CDR1 is SGHNT and CDR2 is YENEEA in the germline V gene. The CDR3 covers 16 residues. V trimming: 4 bases; J trimming: 4 bases; junction bases outside the gene matches: 6. The CDR3 coding sequence is TGTGCCAGCAGCTCGATGACTAGCGGGAGCCCAGATACGCAGTATTTT. Translated, it gives CASSSMTSGSPDTQYF.

This clone was recorded once. This chain connects TRBV9 to TRBJ2-2, with 11 bases identical to TRBD2. V dropped 7 bases and J dropped 6; count of bases not matched to a gene: 5. This CDR3 has 14 amino acids. CDR1 is SGDLS and CDR2 is YYNGEE in the germline V gene. Written as DNA, the CDR3 is TGTGCCAGCTCGACTAGCGGGGTGCCCGGGGAGCTGTTTTTT. It is translated as CASSTSGVPGELFF.

The chain couples TRBV25-1 to TRBJ1-1, with 10 bases fitting TRBD1. V was clipped by 3 bases and J by 4 bases; unmatched bases: 14. The CDR3 is 18 amino acids. Per the germline V gene, CDR1 is MGHDK and CDR2 is SYGVNS. CDR3 region: CASSDSRQGARDTTEAFF. The CDR3 DNA sequence: TGTGCCAGCAGTGATTCCCGACAGGGGGCGCGGGATACCACTGAAGCTTTCTTT.

This clone was found once. The chain joins TRBV10-1 to TRBJ1-1; D may be TRBD1 (6 bases). Trimming left V 1 base short and J 4 bases short, with 10 bases between. The CDR3 loop spans 14 amino acids. The germline gives CDR1 WNHNN, CDR2 SYGVQD (reference sequence). In DNA, the CDR3 is TGCGCCAGCAGTGAGTACAGGGCGCCCACTGAAGCTTTCTTT. Translating it yields CASSEYRAPTEAFF.

This chain links TRBV6-6 with TRBJ1-4; tentative D call: TRBD1 (5 bases). Trimming took off 0 bases at V and 6 bases at J, with 14 bases between the two ends. Germline V gene sequence: CDR1 MNHNY, CDR2 SVGAGI (reference sequence). This CDR3 region has 16 residues. The CDR3 reads CASSYSLGGADEKLFF. The CDR3 nucleotides are TGTGCCAGCAGTTACTCTTTAGGAGGGGCGGATGAAAAACTGTTTTTT.

The chain employs TRBV7-7 and TRBJ2-2, with 10 nucleotides matching TRBD1. Germline CDR1 SSHAT, CDR2 FNYEAQ (reference sequence). V shed 3 bases and J 0 bases; nucleotides not matched to a gene: 10. The CDR3 covers 19 residues. The chain's CDR3 is CASSLSLGQGPSNTGELFF. CDR3 nucleotides: TGTGCCAGCAGCTTGAGCTTGGGACAGGGGCCATCGAACACCGGGGAGCTGTTTTTT.

The chain has TRBV4-1 and TRBJ2-1; weak D call: TRBD1 (7 bases). Germline CDR1 and CDR2: MGHRA and YSYEKL. The CDR3 has 16 residues. V was shortened by 1 base and J by 10 bases, with 20 bases between the two germline ends. The CDR3 DNA reads TGCGCCAGCAGCCAAGGCCCGAGACTCCCAGGGGGGGAGCAGTTCTTC. This gives the protein CASSQGPRLPGGEQFF.

In regard to this clone: This same CDR3 is encoded by further DNA sequences in the sample. This chain joins TRBV5-1 and TRBJ2-3, with 7 bases lining up with TRBD2. V shed 2 bases and J 3 bases; nucleotides not matched to a gene: 3. CDR3 length: 14 residues. Germline CDR1 reads SGHRS; CDR2 reads YFSETQ. This CDR3 reads CASSFGGGTDTQYF. CDR3 DNA sequence: TGCGCCAGCAGCTTTGGGGGGGGTACAGATACGCAGTATTTT.

The chain carries TRBV18 and TRBJ1-4; 12 nucleotides align to TRBD1. The germline CDR1 and CDR2 sequences are KGHSH and LQKENI. The CDR3 has 15 amino acids. With V trimmed by 3 bases and J by 6 bases, 2 bases remained unmatched. The CDR3 coding sequence is TGTGCCAGCTCACCGGGACAGGGGGCTTATGAAAAACTGTTTTTT. It translates to CASSPGQGAYEKLFF.

This chain's CDR3 is CASSRRDFPYTDTQYF. CDR3 in DNA: TGTGCCAGCTCCCGGCGGGACTTCCCATACACAGATACGCAGTATTTT. The gene calls are TRBV7-6 and TRBJ2-3; D possibly corresponds to TRBD2 (6 bases). Germline V gene lookup returns CDR1 SGHVS and CDR2 FNYEAQ. Trimming shortened V by 8 bases and J by 2 bases, and 20 bases separated the two germline ends. This CDR3 has 16 amino acids.

In DNA form, the CDR3 reads TGTGCCACCAGCAGACCGGGACACCACTACGAGCAGTACTTC. Translated, it gives CATSRPGHHYEQYF. The rearrangement joins TRBV15 to TRBJ2-7; weak D call: TRBD1 (6 bases). V shed 2 bases and J shed 3 bases, with 11 bases lying between them. The CDR3 sequence is 14 residues long. Germline V gene sequence: CDR1 LNHNV, CDR2 YYDKDF (reference sequence).

The chain uses TRBV29-1 and TRBJ2-1; 9 bases fit TRBD2. Germline V gives CDR1 SQVTM, CDR2 ANQGSEA. This CDR3 comprises 13 residues. V was pared by 4 bases and J by 9 bases, with 7 bases of the junction left unmatched. The CDR3 coding sequence is TGCAGCGTTGGGGCGGGGGGGCGCTTTGAGCAGTTCTTC. This gives the protein CSVGAGGRFEQFF.

The chain joins TRBV6-5 to TRBJ2-3; 10 nucleotides line up with TRBD1. The junction had 4 bases not matched to a gene; V was cut back by 2 bases and J by 2 bases. Per the germline V gene, CDR1 is MNHEY and CDR2 is SVGAGI. The CDR3 extends over 16 amino acids. In nucleotides, the CDR3 is TGTGCCAGCAGTTACCCGGGACAGGGGCCCACAGATACGCAGTATTTT. It specifies CASSYPGQGPTDTQYF.

V gene TRBV9 combines with J gene TRBJ1-2; D not certain. Germline CDR1 is SGDLS and CDR2 is YYNGEE. This CDR3 contains 13 residues. V gave up 1 base and J gave up 8 bases, with 12 bases separating them. The CDR3 here is CASSVSGGGGYTF. The DNA of the CDR3 is TGTGCCAGCAGCGTATCGGGTGGCGGAGGCTACACCTTC.